This TCR beta chain originates from a study of blood T cells in healthy people across ages. Germline V CDR1 and CDR2: DFQATT, SNEGSKA (reference sequence). V gave up 0 bases and J gave up 4 bases, with 14 bases separating them. CDR3 length: 15 residues. Only a few counts were recorded for this clonotype. The use of a sample-barcoded 5' primer and a J-beta primer mix characterized a second PCR of roughly 6 to 11 cycles. TCRdb reprocessed the 5' RACE reads with MiXCR, giving one entry per CDR3 protein. The sample has 650,000 to 1,000,000 distinct CDR3 sequences, about 34% seen once. The sample taken for sequencing was blood. The receptor was isolated from a man aged 18 to 35 in good health. This sequence joins TRBV20-1 and TRBJ2-3; D tentatively reads TRBD1 or TRBD2 (5 bases each). This CDR3 is CSAREGRTGADTQYF. DNA of the CDR3: TGCAGTGCTAGAGAGGGACGTACTGGAGCAGATACGCAGTATTTT.